Each of the 15 T cell receptor beta chains below was sequenced from the same sample in a study of T cells in localized non-small cell lung cancer. Repertoires were generated with immunoSEQ multiplex PCR, while TCRdb's copy carries only in-frame clones and drops some. The sample lists 53,000 or so clones; approximately 80% were seen once. The specimen comprised peripheral blood mononuclear cells, sampled before any cancer treatment. The receptors here all came from a man aged 40-75 years with stage III lung adenocarcinoma.

The V gene is TRBV11-1, the J gene TRBJ2-7; D call uncertain. This CDR3 has 15 residues. Germline V lookup: CDR1 SGHAT, CDR2 FQDESV (reference sequence). V dropped 3 bases and J dropped 2 bases, with 14 bases sitting between them. The CDR3 DNA is TGTGCCAGCAGCTTGGAACAGTACTCCCCCTACGAGCAGTACTTC. It translates to CASSLEQYSPYEQYF.

V is TRBV7-9 and J is TRBJ2-7; 7 bases are shared with TRBD1. V was clipped by 2 bases and J by 8 bases; unmatched bases: 15. The CDR3 spans 16 residues. Germline values: CDR1 SEHNR, CDR2 FQNEAQ (reference sequence). CDR3 DNA: TGTGCCAGCAGCTTAATAAGCTGGGACAGCTTCGGCAAGCAGTACTTC. Residues: CASSLISWDSFGKQYF.

The chain employs TRBV4-3 and TRBJ1-4; D might be TRBD1 (5 bases). Between the trimmed V and J ends, which lost 3 bases and 1 base, there was a span of 12 bases. This CDR3 has 16 residues. Germline-derived CDR1 and CDR2 are LGHNA and YSLEER. The CDR3 here is CASSHGGTGTNEKLFF. For the CDR3, the DNA is TGCGCCAGCAGCCACGGGGGAACAGGAACTAATGAAAAACTGTTTTTT.

This clone was found once. The chain employs TRBV10-1 and TRBJ2-7, with TRBD2 matching over 14 bases. Unmatched junction bases numbered 3, after V lost 4 bases and J lost 1 base. Germline lookup yields CDR1 WNHNN and CDR2 SYGVQD (reference sequence). The CDR3 is made up of 16 amino acids. CDR3 in amino acids: CASSGGTSGGSYEQYF. The CDR3 nucleotides are TGCGCCAGCAGTGGGGGGACTAGCGGGGGTTCCTACGAGCAGTACTTC.

V is TRBV5-1 and J is TRBJ1-1; D gene ambiguous. Germline CDR1 reads SGHRS; CDR2 reads YFSETQ. With 2 bases removed from V and 0 bases from J, the gap between germline ends came to 5 bases. This CDR3 has 13 residues. DNA for the CDR3: TGCGCCAGCAGCTTCCAGATGAACACTGAAGCTTTCTTT. Residues: CASSFQMNTEAFF. The complete variable domain, with remaining parts taken from reference TRBV5-1 and TRBJ1-1, reads KAGVTQTPRYLIKTRGQQVTLSCSPISGHRSVSWYQQTPGQGLQFLFEYFSETQRNKGNFPGRFSGRQFSNSRSEMNVSTLELGDSALYLCASSFQMNTEAFFGQGTRLTVV.

This sequence joins TRBV5-1 and TRBJ2-1; D perhaps matches TRBD1 (5 bases). The CDR3 covers 15 residues. V lost 3 bases and J lost 8, with 18 bases in between. Germline V CDR1 and CDR2: SGHRS, YFSETQ. CDR3 nucleotides: TGCGCCAGCAGCTCTTTGACCGCCGTAGGGGATGAGCAGTTCTTC. The encoded protein is CASSSLTAVGDEQFF.

In this sample, this clone turned up a few times. The V gene is TRBV11-2, the J gene TRBJ2-7; D unresolved. In germline, CDR1 is SGHAT, CDR2 FQNNGV. This CDR3 is 12 amino acids long. The V end was cut by 0 bases, the J end by 7 bases, with 7 bases between. In DNA, the CDR3 is TGTGCCAGCAGCTTAGATCCTGGTGAGCAGTACTTC. Amino acids: CASSLDPGEQYF.

The chain uses TRBV5-1 and TRBJ2-5; D may be TRBD1 or TRBD2 (7 bases each). The V end was cut by 6 bases, the J end by 2 bases, with 17 bases between. Germline CDR1 SGHRS, CDR2 YFSETQ. This CDR3 has 15 amino acids. The CDR3, as DNA: TGCGCCAGCACCCTCTCAGGGGGGGTTCAAGAGACCCAGTACTTC. This sequence encodes CASTLSGGVQETQYF.

This chain connects TRBV2 to TRBJ1-5, with TRBD1 matching 7 bases. V shed 3 bases and J 4 bases; nucleotides not matched to a gene: 6. CDR1 and CDR2 (germline): SNHLY, FYNNEI. The CDR3 length is 15 residues. CDR3 loop: CASSESGQKNQPQHF. DNA for the CDR3: TGTGCCAGCAGTGAGTCGGGACAGAAAAATCAGCCCCAGCATTTT.

This clone was counted between two and nine times. CDR3 protein: CASSTQKSYEQYF. The CDR3 nucleotides are TGTGCCAGCAGTACGCAGAAGTCCTACGAGCAGTACTTC. The V and J genes are TRBV2 and TRBJ2-7; D is unclear. This CDR3 spans 13 amino acids. Germline values: CDR1 SNHLY, CDR2 FYNNEI. Trimming cost V 5 bases and J 1 base, with 9 bases left between them.

The chain recombines TRBV27 with TRBJ2-1; D is perhaps TRBD1 or TRBD2 (6 bases each). V was clipped by 6 bases and J by 3 bases, with 12 bases between them. The length of the CDR3 is 14 residues. The germline CDR1 and CDR2 sequences are MNHEY and SMNVEV (reference sequence). The CDR3 sequence is CASSPGAIYNEQFF. The DNA for the CDR3 is TGTGCCAGCAGCCCGGGGGCGATCTACAATGAGCAGTTCTTC.

In its sample, this clone was seen once. The CDR3 DNA follows: TGTGCCAGCAGCGTAGGGCAGCCGAGAAGCCATAGCACAGATACGCAGTATTTT. Its protein is CASSVGQPRSHSTDTQYF. The V gene is TRBV9, the J gene TRBJ2-3; unclear D gene. The germline gives CDR1 SGDLS, CDR2 YYNGEE. V was shortened by 0 bases and J by 0 bases, with 17 bases between the two germline ends. This CDR3 region has 18 residues.

The chain employs TRBV9 and TRBJ2-3; no clear D. V lost 0 bases and J 3 bases, leaving 14 bases between the germline ends. Germline V gene sequence: CDR1 SGDLS, CDR2 YYNGEE. The CDR3 extends over 16 amino acids. The CDR3: CASSVADGFWTDTQYF. The CDR3 region has the DNA TGTGCCAGCAGCGTAGCCGATGGGTTCTGGACAGATACGCAGTATTTT.

This sequence joins TRBV7-2 and TRBJ1-4; weak D call: TRBD1 (6 bases). V gave up 5 bases and J gave up 5 bases, with 15 bases separating them. CDR1 SGHTA and CDR2 FQGNSA come from the germline V gene. The CDR3 totals 15 residues. The CDR3, as DNA: TGTGCCAGCAGCCAAGGACGCCAGGGGAATGAAAAACTGTTTTTT. This sequence encodes CASSQGRQGNEKLFF.

The V gene is TRBV4-2, the J gene TRBJ2-3; TRBD2 matches 9 bases. This CDR3 comprises 16 residues. The V gene end was trimmed by 2 bases and the J gene end by 4 bases; junction bases not matched to a gene: 7. CDR1 is LGHNA, CDR2 YNFKEQ, per germline. Here the CDR3 reads CASSQPRAGGPDTQYF. CDR3 nucleotides: TGTGCCAGCAGCCAACCTCGAGCGGGGGGTCCAGATACGCAGTATTTT.